This T cell receptor (beta chain) was captured by sequencing in a study of shared clonotypes between healthy human individuals. Selected positively for CCR7 and CD45RO-negative, naive CD8 cells excluded terminally differentiated effector memory CD45RA+ cells. V shed 4 bases, J shed 7 bases, and the junction held 8 bases outside the gene matches. Germline CDR1 and CDR2: MDHEN and SYDVKM. This CDR3 has 14 residues. Using immunoSEQ multiplex PCR, the repertoire was profiled, and TCRdb retains in-frame clones only, with some absent. Among about 2.1 million clones listed, 85% to 95% were seen once. V usage is TRBV28 and J usage is TRBJ2-7, with TRBD1 matching over 9 bases. The sample comprised naive CD8+ T cells from PBMCs. This sequence originates from a man aged 18-30 years in good health. Some clones in this sample may be carry-over from other donors' samples. CDR3 bases: TGTGCCAGCAGTTCCGGGACAGGGATTCGGGAGCAGTACTTC. Residues: CASSSGTGIREQYF.